This is a list of T cell receptor beta chains from one sample in a study of T cell clones after liver transplantation. Profiled with immunoSEQ multiplex PCR; TCRdb holds only in-frame clones, not every one. The data show around 110,000 clones, about nine tenths seen once. The material was CD4+ T cells from blood, obtained 12 months after liver transplant. These receptors were collected from a human patient who received a liver transplant. The graft donor may have given rise to some T cells. CDR3s leave out the opening cysteine and the closing phenylalanine or tryptophan. Size is stated for part of the rows, as once, few or many counts, or as a class when the clone is expanded.

clone_size v_call cdr3_aa
- TRBV7-3 ASSQHRDRGNTEAF
- TRBV5-4 ASSLYEGWMAKNIQY
- TRBV2 ASSEALLTSGS
- TRBV2 ASSEASVDTQY
- TRBV7-8 ASSLRTQYGYT
- TRBV5-1 ASSLEYRGTEAF
- TRBV27 ASSIAGASYEQY
- TRBV27 ASSSVRDRGVWNQPQH
- TRBV30 AWSHEGGNPFEQY
- TRBV5-4 ASSPRTGQGADEQY
- TRBV28 ASSANVEDNSPLH
- TRBV19 ASSKRLGGVLNTEAF
- TRBV5-4 ASSLPDKNYGYT
- TRBV28 ASSAATGGSVAF
few TRBV21-1 ASSKPGTRSGEQY
- TRBV30 AWSAYPLAGGLGHEQY
- TRBV19 ASSWDSYQPQH
- TRBV6-1 ASSERGSTEAF
- TRBV20-1 SAPLAETQY
- TRBV6-4 ASSTGTGDAGELF
few TRBV2 ASSEYGGGTEAF
- TRBV2 ASSEEVQY
- TRBV18 ASSPPSTYEQY
- TRBV28 ASTPPRGRAGGYT
- TRBV14 ASSQESGENYEQY
- TRBV7-9 ASSLGPVGTTGEKLF
- TRBV6-6 ASRTDGSNTGELF
- TRBV19 ASTLEQGEDQPQH
- TRBV29-1 SVRGGGQGVSNYGYT
- TRBV6-1 ASRGAGTYEQY
- TRBV6-4 ASSDSVPGANTGELF
- TRBV6-5 ASSLIGTSHNEQF
- TRBV30 AWYSGRAY
- TRBV2 ASSVTSGRALGGYNEQF
- TRBV10-3 AIKSSGSTDTQY
- TRBV6-5 ASSFTGTTYNEQF
- TRBV27 ASRSEGPGTSGLMEQF
- TRBV21-1 ASSARGLAGVHPYTDTQY
- TRBV19 ASSIRGEAATYEQY
- TRBV5-6 ASSPGGISYEQY